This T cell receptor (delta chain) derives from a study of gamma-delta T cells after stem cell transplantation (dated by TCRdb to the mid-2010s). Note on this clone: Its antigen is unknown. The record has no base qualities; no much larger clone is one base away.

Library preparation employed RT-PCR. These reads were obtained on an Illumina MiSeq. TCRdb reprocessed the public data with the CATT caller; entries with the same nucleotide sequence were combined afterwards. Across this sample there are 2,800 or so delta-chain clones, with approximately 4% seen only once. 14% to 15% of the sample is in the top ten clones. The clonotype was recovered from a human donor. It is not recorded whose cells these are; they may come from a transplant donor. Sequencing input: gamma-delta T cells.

The CDR3 sequence is CALGDKPPTHHRGGASYTDKLIF. The nucleotide sequence is given as TGTGCTCTTGGGGACAAACCTCCTACCCACCACCGGGGGGGCGCCTCGTACACCGATAAACTCATCTTT. In this chain, TRDV1 is recombined with TRDJ1, with TRDD2 perhaps the D gene, on 6 matching bases. The CDR3 spans 23 residues, from the cysteine through the phenylalanine. The DNA shown is the 69-base CDR3, in frame from base 1. CDR1 is given as TSWWSYY and CDR2 as QGS, both from the germline V gene. V is shortened by 3 bases, J by 0 bases, and the region joining them spans 35 bases.